This TCR beta chain was obtained from a study of T cells after posttransplantation cyclophosphamide. Findings and limits, study-wide: Recipient CMV seropositivity and CMV reactivation strongly tracked TRB clonality. TRB overlap between skin or GI tissue T cells and blood was limited.

From germline, CDR1 is SEHNR and CDR2 FQNEAQ (reference sequence). V shed 3 bases and J 0 bases; nucleotides not matched to a gene: 7. CDR3 length: 18 residues. A note on this clone: Antigen unknown.

Generated by immunoSEQ multiplex PCR, the TCRdb table keeps only in-frame clones and is missing some. This sample has some 1,900 clones, with about 94% found just once. The sequence was obtained from a woman aged 45 to 65 in good health and a related stem cell transplant donor. Sample: CD4+ T cells sorted from bone marrow. V and J are TRBV7-9 and TRBJ2-3, with TRBD1 identical over 12 bases. In DNA form, the CDR3 reads TGTGCCAGCAGCTTGGGACAGGGGGCGACCCGAAGCACAGATACGCAGTATTTT. This codes for CASSLGQGATRSTDTQYF.